The entry that follows covers one T cell receptor (beta chain) sequence. This clonotype was seen a handful of times. Its specific antigen is unknown. No much larger clone is present one base from it, and per-base qualities are unavailable. In the paper's terms, the time point label means: blood at routine non-recurrence follow-up after resection. Without any cell sorting, TCR sequencing was performed on whole RNA extracted either from tumor and nontumor lung tissue or from cryopreserved PBMC samples. Only patients with enough RNA available from two or more tumor regions were chosen for TCR sequencing. These data are taken from a study of spatial heterogeneity in lung cancer (dated by TCRdb to about 2019). General notes on the study: The donors were 72 patients from the lung TRACERx cohort who had early-stage, untreated non-small cell lung cancer. Follow-up PBMC samples were sequenced whenever the samples were available, and the median time to follow-up was about 2 years after resection. More beta-chain than alpha-chain transcripts were consistently detected, likely reflecting higher beta-chain transcript abundance. In the raw uncorrected reads, each unique combination of TCR and UMI appeared on average more than ten times. The study quantitatively compared TCR alpha and beta repertoires across multiple tumor regions, matched nontumor lung and blood in non-small cell lung cancer. Nonsynonymous mutation counts, determined by whole-exome sequencing of tumor tissue, were related to TCR repertoire features. At surgery, both alpha and beta chains were TCR-sequenced in 220 tumor regions, 63 to 80 matched nontumor lung samples and some 56 PBMC samples.

After removal of 4 bases from V and 5 bases from J, the junction retains 6 bases not matched to a gene. The CDR3 starts with the cysteine, ends with the phenylalanine, and has 13 residues. Only the CDR3 DNA is retained, 39 bases long and in frame from the first base. CDR1 SGHRS and CDR2 YFSETQ were looked up in the germline V gene. The research as a whole found: Confirming at a functional level the hypothesis that regional TCRs recognize regional mutations was considered to require additional single-cell paired TCR alpha and beta sequencing. Only approximately 15 patients were included in the comparisons of baseline and follow-up blood repertoires. Ubiquitous expanded tumor TCRs showed up in blood more often at tumor resection than at routine follow-up.

Library prep was done by 5' RACE. Sequenced on a NextSeq 500. The TCR library protocol attached a unique molecular identifier to each TCR cDNA molecule to allow correction of PCR and sequencing errors. As for the authors' bioinformatics: Decombinator tools were used for TCR identification, UMI-based error correction and CDR3 extraction. Expanded TCRs were defined as those above a frequency of 2 per 1,000, corresponding to the top 1% of the tumor frequency distribution. Renyi diversity was calculated using the R vegan package after each repertoire was subsampled 100 times to 5,000 TCRs. CDR3 similarity networks were constructed using string-kernel similarity of amino acid triplets, with links drawn between CDR3s whose pairwise similarity was above 0.82. In TCRdb, the public reads were trimmed at Q25 with fastp and aligned with MiXCR, with productive beta chains retained. Each CDR3 protein appears once, grouped with its most common genes and DNA. The V and J calls and clone size are TCRdb's, not the authors'. The sample table holds some 120,000 distinct CDR3 sequences, of which 12% were seen once. Together, the top ten hold approximately 17% of the sample.

This TCR derives from a male donor with early-stage non-small cell lung cancer. The sample in question was PBMCs, obtained at follow-up. The chain is assembled from TRBV5-1 and TRBJ2-7; 7 junctional bases match TRBD1. The DNA sequence is TGCGCCAGCAGCCCAGGGACAGTCAACGAGCAGTACTTC. Translated, it reads CASSPGTVNEQYF.